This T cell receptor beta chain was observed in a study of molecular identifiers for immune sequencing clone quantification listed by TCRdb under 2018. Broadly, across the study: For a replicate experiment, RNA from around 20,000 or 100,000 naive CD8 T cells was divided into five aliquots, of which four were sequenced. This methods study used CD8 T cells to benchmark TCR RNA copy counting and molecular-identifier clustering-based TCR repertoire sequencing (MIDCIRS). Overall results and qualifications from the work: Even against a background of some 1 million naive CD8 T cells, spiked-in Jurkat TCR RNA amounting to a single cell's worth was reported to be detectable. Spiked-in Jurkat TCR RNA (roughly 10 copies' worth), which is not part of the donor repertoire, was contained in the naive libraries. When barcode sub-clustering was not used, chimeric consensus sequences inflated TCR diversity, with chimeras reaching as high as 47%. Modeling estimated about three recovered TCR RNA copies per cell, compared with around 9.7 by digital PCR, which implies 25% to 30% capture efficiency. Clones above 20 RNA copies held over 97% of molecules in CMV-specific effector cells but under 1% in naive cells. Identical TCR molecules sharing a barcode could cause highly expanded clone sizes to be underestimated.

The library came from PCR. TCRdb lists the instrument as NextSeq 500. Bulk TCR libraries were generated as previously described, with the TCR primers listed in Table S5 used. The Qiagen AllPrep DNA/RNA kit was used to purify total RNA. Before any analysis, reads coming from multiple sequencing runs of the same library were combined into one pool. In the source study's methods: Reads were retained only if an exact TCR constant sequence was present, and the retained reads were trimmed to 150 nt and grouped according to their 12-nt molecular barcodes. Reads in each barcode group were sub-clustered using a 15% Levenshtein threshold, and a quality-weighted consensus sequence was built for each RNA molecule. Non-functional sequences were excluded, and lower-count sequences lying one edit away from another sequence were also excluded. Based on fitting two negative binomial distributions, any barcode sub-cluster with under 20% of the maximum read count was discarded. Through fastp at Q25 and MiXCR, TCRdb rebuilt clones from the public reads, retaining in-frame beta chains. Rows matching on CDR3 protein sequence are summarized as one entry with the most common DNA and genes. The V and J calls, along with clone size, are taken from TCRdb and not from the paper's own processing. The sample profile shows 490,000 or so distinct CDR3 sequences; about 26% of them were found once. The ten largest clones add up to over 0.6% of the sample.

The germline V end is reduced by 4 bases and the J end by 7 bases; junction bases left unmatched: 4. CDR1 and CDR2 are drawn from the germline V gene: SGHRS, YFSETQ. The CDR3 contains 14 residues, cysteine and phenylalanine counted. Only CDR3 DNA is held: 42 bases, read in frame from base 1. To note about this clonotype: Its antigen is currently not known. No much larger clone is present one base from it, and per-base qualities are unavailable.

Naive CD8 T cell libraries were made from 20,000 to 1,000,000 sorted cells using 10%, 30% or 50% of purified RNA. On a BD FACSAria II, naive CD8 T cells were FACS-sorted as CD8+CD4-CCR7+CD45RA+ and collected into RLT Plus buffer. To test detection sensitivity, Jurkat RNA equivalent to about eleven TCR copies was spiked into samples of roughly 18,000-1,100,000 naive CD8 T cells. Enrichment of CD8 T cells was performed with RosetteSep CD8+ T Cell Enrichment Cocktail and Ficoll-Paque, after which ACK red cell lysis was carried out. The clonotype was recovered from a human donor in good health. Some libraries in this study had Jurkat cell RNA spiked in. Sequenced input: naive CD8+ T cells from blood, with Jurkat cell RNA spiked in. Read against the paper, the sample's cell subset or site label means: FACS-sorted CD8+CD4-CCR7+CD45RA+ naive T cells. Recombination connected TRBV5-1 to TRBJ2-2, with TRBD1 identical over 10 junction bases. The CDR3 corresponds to CASSPGQGHGELFF. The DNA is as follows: TGCGCCAGCAGCCCGGGACAGGGGCACGGGGAGCTGTTTTTT.